This T cell receptor (beta chain) originates from a study of T cell clonotyping in hematopoietic cell transplantation. Germline assignment: CDR1 SGDLS and CDR2 YYNGEE. The length of the CDR3 is 12 residues. The V end was cut by 8 bases, the J end by 2 bases, with 5 bases between. The time point: recipient sample about 28 days before transplant, after cytoreduction. Profiled with immunoSEQ multiplex PCR; TCRdb holds only in-frame clones, not every one. The sample comprises around 25,000 clones, 80% to 90% of which are singletons, and approximately 24% rests with the top ten. The clonotype was recovered from a woman aged 55-70 years with acute myeloid leukemia. Some clones in this sample may be carry-over from other donors' samples. The specimen comprised peripheral blood mononuclear cells, sampled before stem cell transplant. The chain joins TRBV9 to TRBJ1-6; D is unclear. The CDR3 spells CASGAYNSPLHF. Written as DNA, the CDR3 is TGTGCCAGTGGAGCCTATAATTCACCCCTCCACTTT.